The present entry profiles one T cell receptor beta chain with its context. Each cDNA held unique molecular identifiers, and template switching gave it a universal primer site. MiXCR, applied by TCRdb to the 5' RACE reads, yields one record per CDR3 protein. The profile shows about 280,000 distinct CDR3 sequences, approximately 8.5% of them singletons. The sample is drawn from a study of identical twins. Trimming took off 4 bases at V and 4 bases at J, with 17 bases between the two ends. CDR3 length: 15 residues. The germline V gene has CDR1 SGHRS and CDR2 YFSETQ. All donors comprised healthy Caucasians. These data were likewise used in another study, on yellow fever vaccine responses in identical twins.

The source of this sequence is a woman younger than 35 in good health. Specimen: memory (CD45RO+) T cells sorted from blood. J is TRBJ2-5 and V is TRBV5-1; D tentatively fits TRBD1 or TRBD2 (6 bases each). The CDR3 DNA reads TGCGCCAGCAGCCCACTCGGGGGCAGGGTAGAGACCCAGTACTTC. Translating gives CASSPLGGRVETQYF.